Each of the 30 T cell receptor beta chains below was sequenced from the same sample in a study of cytomegalovirus exposure and HLA in healthy donors. 60 Vbeta and 13 Jbeta primers were used in PCR. Some clones are missing from TCRdb's copy, which holds only in-frame ones; the method was immunoSEQ multiplex PCR. There are around 100,000 clones in the sample, with around 0.59% held by the top ten. Input material: PBMCs. These receptors originate from a man between 50 and 59 years old in good health and CMV-seronegative.

This rearrangement joins TRBV12-5 to TRBJ1-5; 7 nucleotides align to TRBD1. The CDR3 contains 14 residues. Germline assignment: CDR1 LGHNT and CDR2 FRNRAP. V dropped 8 bases and J dropped 4; count of bases not matched to a gene: 8. The DNA for the CDR3 is TGTGCTAGTTCGGCCCAACAGGGGAATCAGCCCCAGCATTTT. Its protein is CASSAQQGNQPQHF.

V gene TRBV9 combines with J gene TRBJ2-7; a possible D gene is TRBD2 (7 bases). The germline V and J ends were trimmed by 4 bases and 5 bases, with 16 bases remaining between them. Germline lookup yields CDR1 SGDLS and CDR2 YYNGEE. The CDR3 is made up of 14 amino acids. For the CDR3, the DNA is TGTGCCAGCAGCCCTGGGGGGGGCGCGGACGAGCAGTACTTC. This sequence encodes CASSPGGGADEQYF.

The chain links TRBV27 to TRBJ2-1; D might be TRBD1 (6 bases). The CDR3 has 14 residues. The V gene lost 6 bases and the J gene lost 2 bases, with 11 bases spanning the gap. Germline lookup yields CDR1 MNHEY and CDR2 SMNVEV (reference sequence). CDR3 sequence (DNA): TGTGCCAGCAGGGGGACAACAACCTACAATGAGCAGTTCTTC. It yields the protein CASRGTTTYNEQFF.

The rearrangement uses TRBV2 and TRBJ2-1; 12 nucleotides agree with TRBD2. With 8 bases clipped from V and 3 bases from J, the junction kept 5 bases outside the gene matches. The germline V gene has CDR1 SNHLY and CDR2 FYNNEI. This CDR3 contains 15 residues. CDR3: CASHGTSGRYNEQFF. CDR3 nucleotides: TGTGCCAGCCACGGGACTAGCGGGCGCTACAATGAGCAGTTCTTC. Drawing the rest from reference TRBV2 and TRBJ2-1, the complete variable domain is EPEVTQTPSHQVTQMGQEVILRCVPISNHLYFYWYRQILGQKVEFLVSFYNNEISEKSEIFDDQFSVERPDGSNFTLKIRSTKLEDSAMYFCASHGTSGRYNEQFFGPGTRLTVL.

The chain employs TRBV23-1 and TRBJ2-7; 8 bases align to TRBD2. TRBV23-1 is noted as an ORF with a role that remains uncertain. J was trimmed by 6 bases and V by 11 bases; bases with no gene match: 18. CDR3 size: 15 residues. Here the CDR3 reads CAAGGPCPLWCEQYF. The CDR3 nucleotides read TGCGCCGCGGGGGGACCTTGCCCTCTTTGGTGCGAGCAGTACTTC.

The chain couples TRBV11-3 to TRBJ2-1, with D unresolved. Trimming cost V 0 bases and J 12 bases, with 6 bases left between them. CDR3 length equals 11 residues. Germline CDR1 is SGHNT and CDR2 is YENEEA. CDR3 sequence reads: CASSLDLRQFF. The CDR3 bases are TGTGCCAGCAGCTTAGATCTGCGGCAGTTCTTC.

The chain combines TRBV11-3 with TRBJ2-7; D not certain. Trimming stripped 1 base from V and 2 bases from J, with 12 bases between. CDR1 and CDR2 (germline): SGHNT, YENEEA. The CDR3 loop spans 15 amino acids. CDR3 amino acids: CASSLAGSPTYEQYF. The CDR3 nucleotides read TGTGCCAGCAGCTTAGCAGGTTCTCCAACCTACGAGCAGTACTTC.

The chain joins TRBV7-8 to TRBJ1-2; D unclear. V was clipped by 3 bases and J by 4 bases, with 18 bases between them. This CDR3 spans 16 amino acids. Per germline, CDR1 SGHVS and CDR2 FQNEAQ. The CDR3 region has the DNA TGTGCCAGCAGCTTGGTTGCAGAGGGTGATCTCTATGGCTACACCTTC. It specifies CASSLVAEGDLYGYTF.

This chain connects TRBV5-8 to TRBJ2-7; the D gene is possibly TRBD1 (6 bases). Germline V gives CDR1 SGHTS, CDR2 YDEGEE. This CDR3 has 14 residues. Trimming removed 1 base at V and 2 bases at J, with 10 bases between. The CDR3 reads CASSLSTGTYEQYF. In DNA form, the CDR3 reads TGTGCCAGCAGCTTGAGTACAGGGACCTACGAGCAGTACTTC.

The rearrangement uses TRBV19 and TRBJ2-1; D perhaps matches TRBD2 (6 bases). In germline, CDR1 is LNHDA, CDR2 SQIVND (reference sequence). The CDR3 runs to 15 residues. Trimming took 3 bases from V and 3 from J, leaving 12 bases between them. Written as DNA, the CDR3 is TGTGCCAGTAGTATGGCGGGGTACATCTACAATGAGCAGTTCTTC. It specifies CASSMAGYIYNEQFF.

The J gene is TRBJ2-7, the V gene TRBV29-1, with D tentatively TRBD1 (6 bases). The CDR3 extends over 13 amino acids. Per the germline V gene, CDR1 is SQVTM and CDR2 is ANQGSEA. V was cut by 2 bases and J by 1 base, with 9 bases left in between. CDR3 loop: CSVEQGPSYEQYF. DNA for the CDR3: TGCAGCGTTGAACAGGGGCCTTCCTACGAGCAGTACTTC.

The J gene is TRBJ2-2, the V gene TRBV5-1; 7 nucleotides line up with TRBD1. Trimming took 3 bases from V and 7 from J; bases not matched to a gene: 12. Looked up from germline, CDR1 is SGHRS and CDR2 is YFSETQ. The CDR3 runs to 16 residues. The CDR3 spells CASSSKTGTEDGELFF. CDR3 bases: TGCGCCAGCAGCTCTAAGACAGGGACAGAGGACGGGGAGCTGTTTTTT. Drawing the rest from reference TRBV5-1 and TRBJ2-2, the complete variable domain is KAGVTQTPRYLIKTRGQQVTLSCSPISGHRSVSWYQQTPGQGLQFLFEYFSETQRNKGNFPGRFSGRQFSNSRSEMNVSTLELGDSALYLCASSSKTGTEDGELFFGEGSRLTVL.

The V call is TRBV12-5, the J call TRBJ1-3, with D tentatively TRBD1 (6 bases). This CDR3 is built from 14 residues. The germline V and J ends were trimmed by 7 bases and 4 bases, with 14 bases remaining between them. Germline V gives CDR1 LGHNT, CDR2 FRNRAP. CDR3 DNA: TGTGCTAGTGACCTAACAGGGTGGGGAAACACCATATATTTT. This translates into CASDLTGWGNTIYF.

The CDR3 DNA is TGCGCCAGCAGCTTGAGGCAGGCCTACGAGCAGTACTTC. This translates into CASSLRQAYEQYF. This rearrangement joins TRBV5-1 to TRBJ2-7; no definite D call. CDR1 SGHRS and CDR2 YFSETQ come from the germline V gene. V was cut by 1 base and J by 2 bases, with 7 bases left in between. This CDR3 contains 13 residues.

This chain links TRBV4-1 with TRBJ1-5, with D tentatively TRBD1 (6 bases). V gave up 4 bases and J gave up 5 bases, with 12 bases separating them. CDR1 and CDR2 (germline): MGHRA, YSYEKL. This CDR3 is 14 amino acids long. Written as DNA, the CDR3 is TGCGCCAGCAGCCCCCCATACAGGGATCAGCCCCAGCATTTT. Translation gives CASSPPYRDQPQHF.

The rearrangement links TRBV19 to TRBJ2-1, with 9 bases aligning to TRBD1. Germline CDR1 reads LNHDA; CDR2 reads SQIVND (reference sequence). This CDR3 has 15 residues. Unmatched junction bases numbered 5, after V lost 2 bases and J lost 6 bases. The CDR3 protein is CASSITGQGTNEQFF. CDR3 sequence (DNA): TGTGCCAGTAGTATAACGGGACAGGGTACCAATGAGCAGTTCTTC.

The V gene is TRBV4-1, the J gene TRBJ2-6; a possible D gene is TRBD1 (6 bases). Trimming removed 0 bases from V and 0 bases from J, with 12 bases in between. CDR1 MGHRA and CDR2 YSYEKL come from the germline V gene. The CDR3 consists of 18 residues. CDR3 residues: CASSQERQANSGANVLTF. The CDR3 bases are TGCGCCAGCAGCCAAGAGAGACAGGCAAACTCTGGGGCCAACGTCCTGACTTTC.

This rearrangement joins TRBV19 to TRBJ2-2; D is possibly TRBD1 (5 bases). This CDR3 spans 15 amino acids. V lost 1 base and J 4 bases, leaving 10 bases between the germline ends. Germline V gene data show CDR1 as LNHDA and CDR2 as SQIVND (reference sequence). CDR3 residues: CASSIVNRPTGELFF. As DNA, the CDR3 is TGTGCCAGTAGTATAGTGAACAGGCCCACCGGGGAGCTGTTTTTT.

V usage is TRBV15 and J usage is TRBJ1-2; the D is unclear. Germline loops: CDR1 LNHNV, CDR2 YYDKDF (reference sequence). The CDR3 runs 12 residues. Deletions cut 3 bases from V and 3 bases from J, with 5 bases between. The CDR3 loop reads CATSRADYGYTF. The DNA of the CDR3 is TGTGCCACCAGCAGGGCAGACTATGGCTACACCTTC.

The genes are TRBV28 and TRBJ1-4; tentatively, D is TRBD1 (6 bases). The CDR3 consists of 15 residues. Trimming shortened V by 5 bases and J by 5 bases, and 15 bases separated the two germline ends. Germline CDR1 MDHEN, CDR2 SYDVKM. CDR3 DNA: TGTGCCAGCAGTCAAACAGGGTTGATAAATGAAAAACTGTTTTTT. Its translation is CASSQTGLINEKLFF.

The chain has TRBV9 and TRBJ2-1, with TRBD1 matching over 8 bases. The CDR3 is 16 amino acids. Trimming took 1 base from V and 9 from J; bases not matched to a gene: 12. The V gene's germline CDR1 is SGDLS and CDR2 YYNGEE. The CDR3 DNA is TGTGCCAGCAGCGTACTAACAGGGGGAGGCCTAGGTGAGCAGTTCTTC. This sequence encodes CASSVLTGGGLGEQFF.

The rearrangement uses TRBV7-9 and TRBJ2-2, with D possibly being TRBD2 (5 bases). The CDR3 sequence is 15 residues long. V lost 2 bases and J 3 bases, leaving 10 bases between the germline ends. Germline V gene lookup returns CDR1 SEHNR and CDR2 FQNEAQ (reference sequence). In DNA form, the CDR3 reads TGTGCCAGCAGCTTAATGCCTAGCTACACCGGGGAGCTGTTTTTT. As protein: CASSLMPSYTGELFF.

The rearrangement links TRBV5-6 to TRBJ2-6, with 7 bases matching TRBD2. The CDR3 is 19 residues long. V was pared by 0 bases and J by 0 bases, with 9 bases of the junction left unmatched. Germline lookup yields CDR1 SGHDT and CDR2 YYEEEE. The CDR3 sequence is CASSLGFGGYSSGANVLTF. CDR3 nucleotide sequence: TGTGCCAGCAGCTTGGGATTCGGGGGGTATAGCTCTGGGGCCAACGTCCTGACTTTC.

This chain links TRBV19 with TRBJ2-1; D is possibly TRBD1 (5 bases). The CDR3 is 13 amino acids. Germline assignment: CDR1 LNHDA and CDR2 SQIVND (reference sequence). The ends were cut back, 5 bases at V and 8 bases at J, with 13 bases in the middle. Here the CDR3 DNA reads TGTGCCAGTAGTCCCACAGGATTTGATGAGCAGTTCTTC. Protein: CASSPTGFDEQFF.

The chain links TRBV5-1 to TRBJ2-2; no definite D call. This CDR3 has 14 residues. Per the germline V gene, CDR1 is SGHRS and CDR2 is YFSETQ. V lost 0 bases and J 2 bases, leaving 5 bases between the germline ends. The CDR3 DNA reads as TGCGCCAGCAGCTTGGGGGCCAACACCGGGGAGCTGTTTTTT. It specifies CASSLGANTGELFF.

The gene calls are TRBV27 and TRBJ1-1; 7 nucleotides agree with TRBD1. V trimming: 1 base; J trimming: 3 bases; junction bases outside the gene matches: 2. The V gene's germline CDR1 is MNHEY and CDR2 SMNVEV (reference sequence). The CDR3 covers 14 residues. As DNA, the CDR3 is TGTGCCAGCAGTTTATACGGGACAGACACTGAAGCTTTCTTT. Its translation is CASSLYGTDTEAFF.

This chain joins TRBV29-1 and TRBJ2-5; 7 bases match TRBD1. Germline lookup yields CDR1 SQVTM and CDR2 ANQGSEA. The length of the CDR3 is 14 residues. J gave up 0 bases and V 6 bases, and 7 bases lay outside the gene matches. The CDR3 region is CSVDTGEYQETQYF. CDR3 in DNA: TGCAGCGTGGACACAGGGGAGTACCAAGAGACCCAGTACTTC.

The V call is TRBV4-1, the J call TRBJ1-2, with a weak D call TRBD1 (6 bases). The V end lost 4 bases, the J end lost 0 bases, and 15 bases lay between the germline ends. Germline lookup yields CDR1 MGHRA and CDR2 YSYEKL. The CDR3 runs to 16 residues. DNA of the CDR3: TGCGCCAGCAGCCGCATGACAGGAGCTCCTAACTATGGCTACACCTTC. It encodes CASSRMTGAPNYGYTF.

The chain combines TRBV2 with TRBJ1-5; D is ambiguous. CDR1 is SNHLY, CDR2 FYNNEI, per germline. Trimming removed 8 bases at V and 3 bases at J, with 14 bases between. CDR3 length: 14 residues. The CDR3 DNA follows: TGTGCCAGCGCCGATACAGATCACAATCAGCCCCAGCATTTT. This sequence encodes CASADTDHNQPQHF.

The chain has TRBV19 and TRBJ2-7; TRBD1 aligns across 7 bases. CDR1 LNHDA and CDR2 SQIVND come from the germline V gene (reference sequence). The trim removed 6 bases at V and 2 bases at J, leaving 7 bases unmatched. This CDR3 has 14 residues. The CDR3 DNA reads as TGTGCCAGTAGCCTGACAGGGATCCCCTACGAGCAGTACTTC. It encodes CASSLTGIPYEQYF.